The 15 T cell receptor beta chains in this list originate from one sample, sequenced in a study of identical twins. TCRdb re-derived calls from the 5' RACE reads in MiXCR, one entry per CDR3 protein. The repertoire holds 750,000 to 950,000 distinct CDR3 sequences, around 12% seen once, with around 1.5% in the top ten. These data were likewise used in another study, on yellow fever vaccine responses in identical twins.

Material for sequencing was PBMCs. The receptors derive from a woman under 30 in good health.

This CDR3 is CASSSTRNSPLHF. The CDR3 DNA follows: TGTGCCAGCAGTTCGACGAGGAATTCACCCCTCCACTTT. V is TRBV6-5 and J is TRBJ1-6; D remains unclear. Germline values: CDR1 MNHEY, CDR2 SVGAGI. The CDR3 is 13 amino acids. Deletions cut 4 bases from V and 7 bases from J, with 8 bases between.

Many counts were recorded for this clonotype. In DNA form, the CDR3 reads TGTGCCAGCAGCTTAAATAGTCTTCAGTCCAGCGACAGGGGGCTGGGCTACACCTTC. This codes for CASSLNSLQSSDRGLGYTF. This chain connects TRBV7-8 to TRBJ1-2, with 10 bases matching TRBD1. This CDR3 has 19 residues. With 2 bases clipped from V and 8 bases from J, the junction kept 20 bases outside the gene matches. Germline values: CDR1 SGHVS, CDR2 FQNEAQ.

This clonotype has more than one count but fewer than ten. The CDR3 ends on some other residue instead of the conserved phenylalanine or tryptophan, so this is likely a read error. Because the CDR3's place on the DNA is in doubt, the DNA is left out and the CDR3 is given as listed by TCRdb. This chain joins TRBV10-3 and TRBJ1-1; the table's D call, TRBD1, was not checked against the DNA. Germline V gene data show CDR1 as ENHRY and CDR2 as SYGVKD. With termini counted, the CDR3 has 13 amino acids. The CDR3 here is CAISESHNEGGVI.

This chain joins TRBV6-1 and TRBJ1-1; TRBD1 agrees at 8 bases. Germline V lookup: CDR1 MNHNS, CDR2 SASEGT. The CDR3 length is 15 residues. V was pared by 6 bases and J by 6 bases, with 12 bases of the junction left unmatched. CDR3 amino acids: CASSLRGTGNAEAFF. In DNA, the CDR3 is TGTGCCAGCAGCCTTCGTGGGACAGGCAATGCTGAAGCTTTCTTT.

J is TRBJ2-7 and V is TRBV7-9; D ambiguous. Per germline, CDR1 SEHNR and CDR2 FQNEAQ (reference sequence). CDR3 length: 14 residues. V was pared by 7 bases and J by 2 bases, with 15 bases between. The CDR3 region is CASTLGLSPYEQYF. CDR3 sequence (DNA): TGTGCCAGCACTCTAGGCCTATCCCCCTACGAGCAGTACTTC.

The genes are TRBV10-3 and TRBJ1-5, with D possibly TRBD1 on 5 matching bases. Looked up from germline, CDR1 is ENHRY and CDR2 is SYGVKD. This CDR3 comprises 13 residues. V was shortened by 4 bases and J by 5 bases, with 9 bases between the two germline ends. Here the CDR3 DNA reads TGTGCCATCAGTGGGGGCCTCGATCAGCCCCAGCATTTT. Translated: CAISGGLDQPQHF.

The chain combines TRBV11-2 with TRBJ2-7; 8 nucleotides agree with TRBD2. The germline CDR1 and CDR2 sequences are SGHAT and FQNNGV. Trimming at V came to 5 bases and at J to 6 bases, leaving 9 bases not matched to a gene. This CDR3 has 14 residues. CDR3 in amino acids: CASSPSGSHREQYF. CDR3 coding DNA: TGTGCCAGCAGCCCAAGCGGGAGTCATCGCGAGCAGTACTTC.

Many counts were recorded for this clonotype. The chain couples TRBV3-1 to TRBJ2-5; D call uncertain. CDR1 and CDR2 (germline): LGHDT, YNNKEL (reference sequence). V lost 0 bases and J 6 bases, leaving 8 bases between the germline ends. This CDR3 region has 13 residues. CDR3 sequence (DNA): TGTGCCAGCAGCCAAGATATTCGACAGACCCAGTACTTC. It encodes CASSQDIRQTQYF.

CDR3: CASSFSKFRQPTEAFF. The CDR3 DNA is TGCGCCAGCAGCTTTTCCAAATTTAGACAGCCCACTGAAGCTTTCTTT. The genes are TRBV5-1 and TRBJ1-1; possibly TRBD1 for D (5 bases). CDR1 is SGHRS, CDR2 YFSETQ, per germline. This CDR3 is built from 16 residues. The germline V and J ends were trimmed by 2 bases and 4 bases, with 18 bases remaining between them.

The chain uses TRBV7-9 and TRBJ2-1; no clear D. Trimming pared 4 bases from V and 3 bases from J, leaving 13 bases between. Germline V gene lookup returns CDR1 SEHNR and CDR2 FQNEAQ (reference sequence). There are 15 residues in the CDR3. The CDR3 DNA reads TGTGCCAGCAGCTATACGGCCGGAAGCTACAATGAGCAGTTCTTC. Protein: CASSYTAGSYNEQFF.

This clonotype was observed a few times. This sequence joins TRBV20-1 and TRBJ2-1, with 8 bases fitting TRBD2. The V gene's germline CDR1 is DFQATT and CDR2 SNEGSKA (reference sequence). V was pared by 6 bases and J by 0 bases, with 4 bases of the junction left unmatched. The CDR3 loop spans 14 amino acids. In nucleotides, the CDR3 is TGCAGTGCCACGGGAGGGGGCTCCTACAATGAGCAGTTCTTC. This codes for CSATGGGSYNEQFF.

V gene TRBV7-6 combines with J gene TRBJ2-1, with 8 positions matching TRBD2. The CDR3 sequence is 16 residues long. Germline V gives CDR1 SGHVS, CDR2 FNYEAQ. The V gene end was trimmed by 5 bases and the J gene end by 4 bases; junction bases not matched to a gene: 10. CDR3: CASSPTPGLEYNEQFF. The CDR3 coding sequence is TGTGCCAGCAGCCCCACGCCGGGACTAGAATACAATGAGCAGTTCTTC.

The chain recombines TRBV5-1 with TRBJ2-3; a possible D gene is TRBD2 (6 bases). With 5 bases removed from V and 0 bases from J, the gap between germline ends came to 13 bases. This CDR3 has 15 residues. Germline loops: CDR1 SGHRS, CDR2 YFSETQ. CDR3 sequence: CASRRDSPSTDTQYF. CDR3 bases: TGCGCCAGCAGGCGGGACTCCCCTAGCACAGATACGCAGTATTTT.

The genes are TRBV6-1 and TRBJ1-5, with 8 bases matching TRBD1. The CDR3 is 14 residues long. The ends lost 6 bases at V and 5 bases at J; junction bases unmatched: 6. Germline values: CDR1 MNHNS, CDR2 SASEGT. The CDR3 spells CASSAGTGHQPQHF. CDR3 nucleotide sequence: TGTGCCAGCAGCGCTGGGACAGGTCATCAGCCCCAGCATTTT.

This clonotype was seen ten or more times. V is TRBV12-3 or TRBV12-4 and J is TRBJ2-1; D is possibly TRBD2 (5 bases). This CDR3 region has 16 residues. Trimming removed 6 bases at V and 6 bases at J, with 21 bases between. CDR3 region: CASSPPSGGGFNEQFF. Written as DNA, the CDR3 is TGTGCCAGCAGCCCTCCAAGCGGTGGCGGGTTCAATGAGCAGTTCTTC.